These 30 T cell receptor beta chains came from one sample sequenced in a study of blood T cell repertoires in COVID-19. Sequencing used immunoSEQ multiplex PCR; TCRdb keeps in-frame clones, though not all of them. The table lists 330,000 or so clones, about 90% of them singletons. Material for sequencing was PBMCs or T cells enriched from blood (not recorded which). These receptors originate from a woman in her thirties who had been exposed to COVID-19.

This clone appeared once. The rearrangement links TRBV28 to TRBJ2-7; 14 bases agree with TRBD2. This CDR3 contains 18 residues. CDR1 is MDHEN, CDR2 SYDVKM, per germline. V shed 2 bases and J 0 bases; nucleotides not matched to a gene: 6. The CDR3 bases are TGTGCCAGCAGTTTAGTTGGACTAGCGGGAGGCCGCTCCTACGAGCAGTACTTC. Amino acids: CASSLVGLAGGRSYEQYF.

This chain connects TRBV27 to TRBJ1-1; no reliable D call. Germline V gene data show CDR1 as MNHEY and CDR2 as SMNVEV (reference sequence). This CDR3 region has 13 residues. The V end was cut by 1 base, the J end by 1 base, with 4 bases between. The CDR3 region is CASSLYRNTEAFF. The CDR3 DNA is TGTGCCAGCAGTTTATACAGGAACACTGAAGCTTTCTTT.

J is TRBJ2-7 and V is TRBV16; TRBD2 matches at 7 bases. The CDR3 extends over 14 amino acids. CDR1 and CDR2 from the germline V gene are KGHSY and FQNENV. The J segment lost 2 bases and the V segment lost 4 bases, leaving 5 bases of the junction unmatched. This CDR3 is CASSPRREAYEQYF. The CDR3 nucleotides read TGTGCCAGCAGCCCGCGCCGGGAGGCCTACGAGCAGTACTTC.

This chain joins TRBV6-5 and TRBJ1-4; possibly TRBD1 for D (5 bases). CDR1 is MNHEY and CDR2 is SVGAGI in the germline V gene. CDR3 length: 16 residues. V lost 0 bases to trimming and J lost 7 bases, with 15 bases between them. CDR3 region: CASSYSGVAGSEKLFF. CDR3 coding DNA: TGTGCCAGCAGTTACTCGGGGGTGGCGGGGAGTGAAAAACTGTTTTTT.

This clone was counted a single time. The chain carries TRBV5-1 and TRBJ1-5; maybe TRBD1 (6 bases). Germline-derived CDR1 and CDR2 are SGHRS and YFSETQ. Trimming shortened V by 0 bases and J by 0 bases, and 10 bases separated the two germline ends. The CDR3 contains 16 residues. In DNA form, the CDR3 reads TGCGCCAGCAGCTTGGCCCCAGGGGATAGCAATCAGCCCCAGCATTTT. Protein sequence: CASSLAPGDSNQPQHF.

The J gene is TRBJ2-1, the V gene TRBV12-3 or TRBV12-4; 7 positions match TRBD2. The CDR3 covers 13 residues. Trimming at V came to 3 bases and at J to 5 bases, leaving 1 base not matched to a gene. The CDR3 loop reads CASSLGGDNEQFF. CDR3 nucleotide sequence: TGTGCCAGCAGTTTGGGGGGGGACAATGAGCAGTTCTTC.

This sequence joins TRBV28 and TRBJ2-7; 9 bases fit TRBD2. The J segment lost 2 bases and the V segment lost 7 bases, leaving 15 bases of the junction unmatched. There are 17 residues in the CDR3. Germline V gives CDR1 MDHEN, CDR2 SYDVKM. The CDR3 DNA follows: TGTGCCAGCAACCCTACAGGGACTAGCCACCTAGCCTACGAGCAGTACTTC. Translated: CASNPTGTSHLAYEQYF. Filled out from reference TRBV28 and TRBJ2-7, the complete variable domain reads DVKVTQSSRYLVKRTGEKVFLECVQDMDHENMFWYRQDPGLGLRLIYFSYDVKMKEKGDIPEGYSVSREKKERFSLILESASTNQTSMYLCASNPTGTSHLAYEQYFGPGTRLTVT.

This rearrangement joins TRBV2 to TRBJ2-7; D gene ambiguous. The V end was cut by 2 bases, the J end by 1 base, with 6 bases between. This CDR3 is 13 amino acids long. The germline CDR1 and CDR2 sequences are SNHLY and FYNNEI. The CDR3 here is CASSEQASYEQYF. CDR3 in DNA: TGTGCCAGCAGTGAACAGGCGTCCTACGAGCAGTACTTC.

This chain uses TRBV9 with TRBJ2-5; 11 nucleotides align to TRBD2. V was pared by 0 bases and J by 2 bases, with 3 bases of the junction left unmatched. The CDR3 loop spans 16 amino acids. The germline CDR1 and CDR2 sequences are SGDLS and YYNGEE. DNA of the CDR3: TGTGCCAGCAGCGTAGATACTAGCGGGAGACAAGAGACCCAGTACTTC. Its protein product is CASSVDTSGRQETQYF.

The chain has TRBV27 and TRBJ2-7, with 8 bases lining up with TRBD1. The CDR3 consists of 14 residues. In germline, CDR1 is MNHEY, CDR2 SMNVEV (reference sequence). Germline trimming cut 3 bases from V and 3 bases from J; bases unmatched to any gene: 4. Here the CDR3 reads CASSFGTGHYEQYF. CDR3 bases: TGTGCCAGCAGTTTTGGGACAGGACACTACGAGCAGTACTTC.

Only a few counts were recorded for this clone. The rearrangement uses TRBV28 and TRBJ1-2, with 8 bases lining up with TRBD1. This CDR3 comprises 14 residues. The V gene's germline CDR1 is MDHEN and CDR2 SYDVKM. The ends lost 7 bases at V and 4 bases at J; junction bases unmatched: 8. The CDR3 region is CASKQSGGGYGYTF. CDR3 sequence (DNA): TGTGCCAGCAAACAATCAGGGGGCGGCTATGGCTACACCTTC.

V is TRBV24-1 and J is TRBJ2-2, with TRBD2 matching 13 bases. Germline lookup yields CDR1 KGHDR and CDR2 SFDVKD. The CDR3 has 17 amino acids. J gave up 2 bases and V 7 bases, and 6 bases lay outside the gene matches. The CDR3 is CATSETSGRANTGELFF. The CDR3 DNA follows: TGTGCCACCAGCGAAACTAGCGGGAGGGCTAACACCGGGGAGCTGTTTTTT.

The J gene is TRBJ1-2, the V gene TRBV28, with D perhaps matching TRBD1 (6 bases). CDR1 MDHEN and CDR2 SYDVKM come from the germline V gene. Trimming cost V 3 bases and J 3 bases, with 11 bases left between them. The CDR3 length is 14 residues. The chain's CDR3 is CASSFKGDHYGYTF. The CDR3 DNA follows: TGTGCCAGCAGTTTTAAGGGGGACCACTATGGCTACACCTTC.

This clone was seen a handful of times. The chain joins TRBV5-1 to TRBJ1-2; 12 bases line up with TRBD1. The junction had 4 bases not matched to a gene; V was cut back by 2 bases and J by 8 bases. Germline values: CDR1 SGHRS, CDR2 YFSETQ. This CDR3 has 14 amino acids. Here the CDR3 DNA reads TGCGCCAGCAGCTTCGGGACAGGGGGCGGCGGCTACACCTTC. Translation gives CASSFGTGGGGYTF.

The genes are TRBV5-1 and TRBJ2-7, with D maybe TRBD1 (5 bases). This CDR3 contains 14 residues. Trimming stripped 4 bases from V and 3 bases from J, with 14 bases between. Germline-derived CDR1 and CDR2 are SGHRS and YFSETQ. CDR3 coding DNA: TGCGCCAGCAGCCTTGGACAAAAGTTCTACGAGCAGTACTTC. Translating it yields CASSLGQKFYEQYF.

The chain couples TRBV5-1 to TRBJ2-1, with 9 positions matching TRBD2. Germline V gene sequence: CDR1 SGHRS, CDR2 YFSETQ. The CDR3 spans 15 residues. V lost 3 bases and J lost 6; bases outside the gene matches: 7. DNA of the CDR3: TGCGCCAGCAGCTGGACGACTAGCGGCGTCAATGAGCAGTTCTTC. This encodes CASSWTTSGVNEQFF.

The rearrangement joins TRBV5-4 to TRBJ1-1; 7 bases align to TRBD1. The CDR3 loop spans 15 amino acids. After removal of 3 bases from V and 3 bases from J, the junction contained 8 bases not matched to a gene. The germline V gene encodes CDR1 SGHNT and CDR2 YYREEE (reference sequence). The CDR3 DNA sequence: TGTGCCAGCAGCTGGGGTACAGGGGAAGACACTGAAGCTTTCTTT. Protein product: CASSWGTGEDTEAFF.

The rearrangement links TRBV5-1 to TRBJ2-5; a possible D gene is TRBD1 (6 bases). Germline CDR1 SGHRS, CDR2 YFSETQ. V was shortened by 4 bases and J by 5 bases, with 24 bases between the two germline ends. The CDR3 contains 17 residues. CDR3 nucleotides: TGCGCCAGCAGCAAAAAGGACCAGAGGGGGATGGGGGAGACCCAGTACTTC. This gives the protein CASSKKDQRGMGETQYF.

V gene TRBV6-5 combines with J gene TRBJ2-7, with 11 positions matching TRBD1. Germline-derived CDR1 and CDR2 are MNHEY and SVGAGI. The CDR3 is 14 residues long. Germline trimming cut 7 bases from V and 4 bases from J; bases unmatched to any gene: 6. The CDR3 is CASIRDRGFYEQYF. The CDR3, as DNA: TGTGCCAGCATCCGGGACAGGGGGTTTTACGAGCAGTACTTC.

The V and J genes are TRBV7-9 and TRBJ2-5, with D perhaps TRBD2 (5 bases). The germline V gene encodes CDR1 SEHNR and CDR2 FQNEAQ (reference sequence). V was cut by 2 bases and J by 3 bases, with 16 bases left in between. CDR3 length equals 16 residues. The CDR3 spells CASSLWGALGKETQYF. The CDR3 DNA sequence: TGTGCCAGCAGCTTATGGGGAGCCCTGGGGAAAGAGACCCAGTACTTC. Using reference TRBV7-9 and TRBJ2-5 for the parts outside the CDR3, the full variable domain is DTGVSQNPRHKITKRGQNVTFRCDPISEHNRLYWYRQTLGQGPEFLTYFQNEAQLEKSRLLSDRFSAERPKGSFSTLEIQRTEQGDSAMYLCASSLWGALGKETQYFGPGTRLLVL.

The chain recombines TRBV18 with TRBJ1-2; 9 bases fit TRBD1. Germline CDR1 and CDR2: KGHSH and LQKENI. The CDR3 length is 16 residues. V dropped 3 bases and J dropped 6; count of bases not matched to a gene: 11. As DNA, the CDR3 is TGTGCCAGCTCACCTAGGCCGGGACAGGGTTGGAATGGCTACACCTTC. Translating gives CASSPRPGQGWNGYTF.

This clone was observed a few times. The chain links TRBV19 to TRBJ2-2, with TRBD1 matching 8 bases. Germline CDR1 is LNHDA and CDR2 is SQIVND (reference sequence). The CDR3 contains 15 residues. The trim removed 5 bases at V and 7 bases at J, leaving 9 bases unmatched. CDR3 amino acids: CASSPRTGTNGELFF. The CDR3 DNA follows: TGTGCCAGTAGTCCGCGGACAGGGACAAACGGGGAGCTGTTTTTT.

V and J are TRBV28 and TRBJ2-2; D is possibly TRBD2 (5 bases). The CDR3 is 13 amino acids. Germline V lookup: CDR1 MDHEN, CDR2 SYDVKM. The germline V and J ends were trimmed by 7 bases and 1 base, with 7 bases remaining between them. The CDR3 is CASISGNTGELFF. The CDR3 nucleotides are TGTGCCAGCATAAGCGGGAACACCGGGGAGCTGTTTTTT.

This chain links TRBV19 with TRBJ2-5, with 12 nucleotides matching TRBD1. CDR1 and CDR2 from the germline V gene are LNHDA and SQIVND (reference sequence). Trimming removed 8 bases from V and 5 bases from J; junction bases left unmatched: 15. CDR3 length: 17 amino acids. CDR3 loop: CASQGLRGQGAGETQYF. CDR3 in DNA: TGTGCCAGTCAAGGACTGAGGGGACAGGGGGCCGGGGAGACCCAGTACTTC.

The chain links TRBV9 to TRBJ2-1; 14 bases agree with TRBD2. CDR3 length: 15 amino acids. The junction had 3 bases not matched to a gene; V was cut back by 3 bases and J by 7 bases. Germline lookup yields CDR1 SGDLS and CDR2 YYNGEE. CDR3 coding DNA: TGTGCCAGCAGCGCGTGGACTAGCGGGAGGAATGAGCAGTTCTTC. This encodes CASSAWTSGRNEQFF.

The J gene is TRBJ2-7, the V gene TRBV30, with 9 bases aligning to TRBD2. With V trimmed by 8 bases and J by 0 bases, 11 bases remained unmatched. The CDR3 has 15 amino acids. Germline CDR1 GTSNPN, CDR2 SVGIG (reference sequence). The chain's CDR3 is CAGAAASGNSYEQYF. The CDR3 bases are TGTGCCGGGGCGGCGGCTAGCGGGAACTCCTACGAGCAGTACTTC. The full variable domain, in which reference TRBV30 and TRBJ2-7 provide the parts outside the CDR3, is SQTIHQWPATLVQPVGSPLSLECTVEGTSNPNLYWYRQAAGRGLQLLFYSVGIGQISSEVPQNLSASRPQDRQFILSSKKLLLSDSGFYLCAGAAASGNSYEQYFGPGTRLTVT.

The gene calls are TRBV10-2 and TRBJ1-5, with unresolved D. Germline CDR1 and CDR2: WSHSY and SAAADI. This CDR3 has 16 amino acids. Trimming cost V 0 bases and J 7 bases, with 16 bases left between them. The CDR3 DNA sequence: TGCGCCAGCAGTGAGTCCCCGGGAGTGAGGGTCCAGCCCCAGCATTTT. Protein product: CASSESPGVRVQPQHF.

The J gene is TRBJ2-1, the V gene TRBV6-4; 7 bases are a match to TRBD1. Per the germline V gene, CDR1 is MRHNA and CDR2 is SNTAGT. The length of the CDR3 is 13 residues. Trimming cost V 0 bases and J 12 bases; bases outside gene matches: 5. CDR3 loop: CASSDSERDRQFF. CDR3 coding DNA: TGTGCCAGCAGTGACTCAGAGAGGGACAGGCAGTTCTTC.

This clone was recorded only once. The chain employs TRBV28 and TRBJ2-3; no reliable D call. CDR1 is MDHEN, CDR2 SYDVKM, per germline. CDR3 length equals 12 residues. V shed 6 bases and J shed 9 bases, with 13 bases lying between them. CDR3 loop: CASRKNQVTQYF. The CDR3 DNA reads as TGTGCCAGCAGAAAGAATCAGGTAACGCAGTATTTT.

The chain is built from TRBV19 and TRBJ2-1; D possibly corresponds to TRBD2 (5 bases). The germline V gene has CDR1 LNHDA and CDR2 SQIVND (reference sequence). The V gene lost 6 bases and the J gene lost 0 bases, with 18 bases spanning the gap. The CDR3 runs to 17 residues. DNA for the CDR3: TGTGCCAGTAGAAAAGGCCCCGGTGGGAGCTCCTACAATGAGCAGTTCTTC. Its translation is CASRKGPGGSSYNEQFF.